This T cell receptor beta chain was sequenced in a study of blood T cells in healthy people across ages. Study-wide points: The study could not conclusively compare naive and antigen-experienced cells, given its unsorted PBMCs. There was no known CMV status for donors, so expanded clonotype changes were possibly confounded.

This clonotype was counted at least ten times. The antigen is unknown. Through a sample-barcoded 5' primer and a J-beta primer mix, a second PCR was run for about 6 to 11 cycles. Every molecule of cDNA carried a tag from a template-switch adaptor with 12 random nucleotides. MiXCR was run by TCRdb on the 5' RACE reads, yielding one entry per CDR3 protein. The repertoire has roughly 790,000 distinct CDR3 sequences, roughly 47% of them found once; the top ten carry 20% to 25%. CDR3 length: 12 amino acids. Trimming shortened V by 5 bases and J by 3 bases, and 7 bases separated the two germline ends. Germline CDR1 reads MDHEN; CDR2 reads SYDVKM.

This TCR derives from a woman aged 55-69 years in good health. Material: blood. The chain joins TRBV28 to TRBJ1-2; no definite D call. The CDR3 sequence is CASSATYYGYTF. In DNA form, the CDR3 reads TGTGCCAGCAGTGCCACTTACTATGGCTACACCTTC.